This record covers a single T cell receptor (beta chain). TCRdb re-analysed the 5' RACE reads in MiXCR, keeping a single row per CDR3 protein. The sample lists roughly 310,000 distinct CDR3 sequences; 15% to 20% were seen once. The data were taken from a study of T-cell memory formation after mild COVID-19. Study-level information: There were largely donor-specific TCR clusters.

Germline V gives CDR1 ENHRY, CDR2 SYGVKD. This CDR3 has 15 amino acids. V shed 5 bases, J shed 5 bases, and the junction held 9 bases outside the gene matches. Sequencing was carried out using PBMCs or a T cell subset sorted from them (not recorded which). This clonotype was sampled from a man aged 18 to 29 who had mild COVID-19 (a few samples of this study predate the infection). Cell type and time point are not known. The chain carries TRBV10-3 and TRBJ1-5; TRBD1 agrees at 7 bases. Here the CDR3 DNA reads TGTGCCATCAGTCTGAGACAGGGTTCGGATCAGCCCCAGCATTTT. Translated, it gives CAISLRQGSDQPQHF.